This TCR beta chain was observed in a study of cytomegalovirus exposure and HLA in healthy donors. On the study more broadly: Early released data comprised about 84 million unique TCRs from HLA-typed donors.

60 Vbeta and 13 Jbeta primers were used in PCR. Profiling relied on immunoSEQ multiplex PCR, and the TCRdb table lists in-frame clones only, not all of them. The sample shows about 93,000 clones, just over 75% of them seen only once. Germline V lookup: CDR1 ENHRY, CDR2 SYGVKD. Trimming left V 2 bases short and J 8 bases short, with 4 bases between. The CDR3 contains 11 residues. The sample was PBMCs. This rearrangement joins TRBV10-3 to TRBJ2-1; D is unresolved. The TCR sequence derives from a man between 25 and 39 years old in good health and CMV-seronegative. CDR3 sequence: CAISEVDEQFF. In nucleotides, the CDR3 is TGTGCCATCAGTGAGGTCGATGAGCAGTTCTTC.